These T cell receptor beta chains were read from a single sample in a study of vaccination effects on CD4 cells after COVID-19. Antigens of these TCRs are unknown. The protocol was immunoSEQ multiplex PCR, while the TCRdb copy is restricted to in-frame clones and leaves out a portion. Here the sample spans 50,000 or so clones, under 85% being singletons. The sequences come from CD4+ T cells from PBMCs cultured without peptide, collected after COVID-19 vaccination. The receptor set was obtained from a human donor who had a prior SARS-CoV-2 infection. Both conserved end residues are part of each CDR3. A D gene is named only where the DNA matches it firmly. Not every row has a clone size; where given, it reads once, few, many or a size class.

clone_size: NA
cdr3_length: 15
v_call: TRBV5-1
d_call: TRBD1
j_call: TRBJ2-1
cdr3_nt: TGCGCCAGCAGCTTGGCCGGGACAGGGGTAGATGAGCAGTTCTTC
cdr3_aa: CASSLAGTGVDEQFF

clone_size: NA
cdr3_length: 13
v_call: TRBV12-3/TRBV12-4
d_call: NA
j_call: TRBJ1-1
cdr3_nt: TGTGCCAGCAGTTTAATATTCGAGGGCGAAGCTTTCTTT
cdr3_aa: CASSLIFEGEAFF

clone_size: NA
cdr3_length: 13
v_call: TRBV12-3/TRBV12-4
d_call: NA
j_call: TRBJ2-7
cdr3_nt: TGTGCCAGCGGCCGGAGGAGCTCCTACGAGCAGTACTTC
cdr3_aa: CASGRRSSYEQYF

clone_size: once
cdr3_length: 16
v_call: TRBV3-1/TRBV3-2
d_call: NA
j_call: TRBJ2-1
cdr3_nt: TGTGCCAGCAGCCCGACGTCGGACTACAATTCCGGTGAGCAGTTCTTC
cdr3_aa: CASSPTSDYNSGEQFF

clone_size: NA
cdr3_length: 14
v_call: TRBV15
d_call: NA
j_call: TRBJ2-3
cdr3_nt: TGTGCCACCAGCAGAGCTTTTTCCCCAGATACGCAGTATTTT
cdr3_aa: CATSRAFSPDTQYF

clone_size: NA
cdr3_length: 15
v_call: TRBV9
d_call: NA
j_call: TRBJ1-2
cdr3_nt: TGTGCCAGCAGCGTAGAGGGACACTCTAACTATGGCTACACCTTC
cdr3_aa: CASSVEGHSNYGYTF

clone_size: few
cdr3_length: 16
v_call: TRBV7-3
d_call: NA
j_call: TRBJ2-2
cdr3_nt: TGTGCCAGCAGCTTAAGAGGGGGGGCGAACACCGGGGAGCTGTTTTTT
cdr3_aa: CASSLRGGANTGELFF

clone_size: NA
cdr3_length: 11
v_call: TRBV2
d_call: NA
j_call: TRBJ1-1
cdr3_nt: TGTGCCAGCAGTTTGCCTGGAAAAGCTTTCTTT
cdr3_aa: CASSLPGKAFF

clone_size: NA
cdr3_length: 16
v_call: TRBV9
d_call: TRBD2
j_call: TRBJ2-2
cdr3_nt: TGTGCCAGCAGCGTAGTGTCTAGCGGGGGGGCCGGGGAGCTGTTTTTT
cdr3_aa: CASSVVSSGGAGELFF

clone_size: NA
cdr3_length: 13
v_call: TRBV6-1
d_call: NA
j_call: TRBJ1-5
cdr3_nt: TGTGCCAGCAGTGAAAGGCCCCAACAGCCCCAGCATTTT
cdr3_aa: CASSERPQQPQHF

clone_size: NA
cdr3_length: 11
v_call: TRBV6-5
d_call: NA
j_call: TRBJ2-1
cdr3_nt: TGTGCCAGCAGTTTACATGGTTGGCAGTTCTTC
cdr3_aa: CASSLHGWQFF

clone_size: NA
cdr3_length: 16
v_call: TRBV5-5
d_call: NA
j_call: TRBJ2-5
cdr3_nt: TGTGCCAGCAGCTTGGGTGCCCTGGGCAGTCAAGAGACCCAGTACTTC
cdr3_aa: CASSLGALGSQETQYF

clone_size: NA
cdr3_length: 16
v_call: TRBV7-7
d_call: NA
j_call: TRBJ2-1
cdr3_nt: TGTGCTAGCAGCCTCCGCTGGGCAGGGTCCTACAATGAGCAGTTCTTC
cdr3_aa: CASSLRWAGSYNEQFF

clone_size: once
cdr3_length: 20
v_call: TRBV14
d_call: NA
j_call: TRBJ2-7
cdr3_nt: TGTGCCAGCAGCCGCATAAGGGACAGGGAGAGCCTAGCGGGAGCAGGCGAGCAGTACTTC
cdr3_aa: CASSRIRDRESLAGAGEQYF

clone_size: NA
cdr3_length: 13
v_call: TRBV5-4
d_call: NA
j_call: TRBJ1-4
cdr3_nt: TGTGCCAGCAGCTTGTGGCCTGATGAAAAACTGTTTTTT
cdr3_aa: CASSLWPDEKLFF

clone_size: few
cdr3_length: 12
v_call: TRBV6-5
d_call: NA
j_call: TRBJ1-1
cdr3_nt: TGTGCCAGCAGTCTAAATGGACGGGAAGCTTTCTTT
cdr3_aa: CASSLNGREAFF

clone_size: NA
cdr3_length: 14
v_call: TRBV30
d_call: NA
j_call: TRBJ1-4
cdr3_nt: TGTGCCTGGAGTCCTACAGCCTTCGGGGAAAAACTGTTTTTT
cdr3_aa: CAWSPTAFGEKLFF

clone_size: NA
cdr3_length: 15
v_call: TRBV7-2
d_call: TRBD1
j_call: TRBJ1-5
cdr3_nt: TGTGCCAGCAGCTTAGGGGACAGGTTCAATCAGCCCCAGCATTTT
cdr3_aa: CASSLGDRFNQPQHF

clone_size: few
cdr3_length: 16
v_call: TRBV5-5
d_call: NA
j_call: TRBJ2-6
cdr3_nt: TGTGCCAGCAGTTCGGGTCTCAGCTCTGGGGCCAACGTCCTGACTTTC
cdr3_aa: CASSSGLSSGANVLTF

clone_size: NA
cdr3_length: 19
v_call: TRBV19
d_call: TRBD2
j_call: TRBJ2-3
cdr3_nt: TGTGCCAGTAGTGAGGCTAGCGGGAGGGCCGGGGCCAAGACAGATACGCAGTATTTT
cdr3_aa: CASSEASGRAGAKTDTQYF

clone_size: few
cdr3_length: 16
v_call: TRBV19
d_call: NA
j_call: TRBJ2-1
cdr3_nt: TGTGCCAGTAGTATGATGTTGGGGCTAGCGTTGAATGAGCAGTTCTTC
cdr3_aa: CASSMMLGLALNEQFF

clone_size: NA
cdr3_length: 13
v_call: TRBV28
d_call: NA
j_call: TRBJ1-3
cdr3_nt: TGTGCCAGCAGTTCCTACCTCGGAAACACCATATATTTT
cdr3_aa: CASSSYLGNTIYF

clone_size: NA
cdr3_length: 12
v_call: TRBV7-6
d_call: NA
j_call: TRBJ2-1
cdr3_nt: TGTGCCAGCAGCTCGAGGGGAGGTTATCAGTTCTTC
cdr3_aa: CASSSRGGYQFF

clone_size: NA
cdr3_length: 15
v_call: TRBV5-1
d_call: TRBD1
j_call: TRBJ1-1
cdr3_nt: TGCGCCAGCAGCAAAACCGGGACAGGGGTCACTGAAGCTTTCTTT
cdr3_aa: CASSKTGTGVTEAFF

clone_size: NA
cdr3_length: 19
v_call: TRBV7-9
d_call: TRBD2
j_call: TRBJ2-2
cdr3_nt: TGTGCCAGCAGCTTAGGACTGCGGGGGGGCCTATTTCGAACCGGGGAGCTGTTTTTT
cdr3_aa: CASSLGLRGGLFRTGELFF

clone_size: NA
cdr3_length: 14
v_call: TRBV7-8
d_call: NA
j_call: TRBJ1-1
cdr3_nt: TGTGCCAGCAGCCCGCAATCAGGCAGAACTGAAGCTTTCTTT
cdr3_aa: CASSPQSGRTEAFF

clone_size: NA
cdr3_length: 14
v_call: TRBV18
d_call: NA
j_call: TRBJ1-1
cdr3_nt: TGTGCCAGCTCACCATCCCGGGGGAACACTGAAGCTTTCTTT
cdr3_aa: CASSPSRGNTEAFF

clone_size: once
cdr3_length: 16
v_call: TRBV7-9
d_call: NA
j_call: TRBJ1-3
cdr3_nt: TGTGCCAGCAGTTCGGGCGGTGCGGGGTATGGAAACACCATATATTTT
cdr3_aa: CASSSGGAGYGNTIYF

clone_size: few
cdr3_length: 15
v_call: TRBV6-5
d_call: TRBD1
j_call: TRBJ2-1
cdr3_nt: TGTGCCAGCAGTCACAGGGGGTGGGGTTCCAATGAGCAGTTCTTC
cdr3_aa: CASSHRGWGSNEQFF

clone_size: few
cdr3_length: 16
v_call: TRBV7-7
d_call: NA
j_call: TRBJ2-1
cdr3_nt: TGTGCTAGCAGCTTAATCCCGGGGAGCTCCTACAATGAGCAGTTCTTC
cdr3_aa: CASSLIPGSSYNEQFF

clone_size: few
cdr3_length: 13
v_call: TRBV4-1
d_call: TRBD1
j_call: TRBJ1-2
cdr3_nt: TGCGCCAGCAGCCAGACAGGGAACTATGGCTACACCTTC
cdr3_aa: CASSQTGNYGYTF

clone_size: NA
cdr3_length: 15
v_call: TRBV18
d_call: TRBD1
j_call: TRBJ1-1
cdr3_nt: TGTGCCAGCTCACTCTTACAGGGGGCCGACACTGAAGCTTTCTTT
cdr3_aa: CASSLLQGADTEAFF

clone_size: NA
cdr3_length: 14
v_call: TRBV7-2
d_call: NA
j_call: TRBJ2-4
cdr3_nt: TGTGCCAGCAGCGTAGACTGGGGGTCCGACATTCAGTACTTC
cdr3_aa: CASSVDWGSDIQYF

clone_size: NA
cdr3_length: 17
v_call: TRBV24-1
d_call: TRBD2
j_call: TRBJ2-1
cdr3_nt: TGTGCCACCAGTGATTTTCGGTCTAGCGGGAGGGGGAATGAGCAGTTCTTC
cdr3_aa: CATSDFRSSGRGNEQFF

clone_size: NA
cdr3_length: 14
v_call: TRBV7-3
d_call: TRBD2
j_call: TRBJ2-5
cdr3_nt: TGTGCCAGCAGCTTTGGTGGGGGGGAAGAGACCCAGTACTTC
cdr3_aa: CASSFGGGEETQYF

clone_size: once
cdr3_length: 15
v_call: TRBV7-6
d_call: TRBD2
j_call: TRBJ2-3
cdr3_nt: TGTGCCAGCAGCTTAGTCGCGGGAGGCACAGATACGCAGTATTTT
cdr3_aa: CASSLVAGGTDTQYF

clone_size: NA
cdr3_length: 15
v_call: TRBV19
d_call: NA
j_call: TRBJ2-5
cdr3_nt: TGTGCCAGTAGTGTCTCACAGGGAGGAGGAGAGACCCAGTACTTC
cdr3_aa: CASSVSQGGGETQYF

clone_size: NA
cdr3_length: 15
v_call: TRBV25-1
d_call: NA
j_call: TRBJ1-3
cdr3_nt: TGTGCCAGCAGGCCCACGGCAGGGTTTGGAAACACCATATATTTT
cdr3_aa: CASRPTAGFGNTIYF

clone_size: once
cdr3_length: 16
v_call: TRBV15
d_call: TRBD2
j_call: TRBJ2-1
cdr3_nt: TGTGCCACCAGCAGAGGTTTAGCGGGATCCTACAATGAGCAGTTCTTC
cdr3_aa: CATSRGLAGSYNEQFF

clone_size: NA
cdr3_length: 14
v_call: TRBV5-4
d_call: NA
j_call: TRBJ2-2
cdr3_nt: TGTGCCAGCACCCCTGGCGGGGTTCAGGGGGAGCTGTTTTTT
cdr3_aa: CASTPGGVQGELFF

clone_size: NA
cdr3_length: 14
v_call: TRBV2
d_call: NA
j_call: TRBJ2-1
cdr3_nt: TGTGCCAGCAGTGGACGGGGCAGGGACAATGAGCAGTTCTTC
cdr3_aa: CASSGRGRDNEQFF

clone_size: NA
cdr3_length: 13
v_call: TRBV5-1
d_call: NA
j_call: TRBJ1-2
cdr3_nt: TGCGCCAGCAGCTTGGTGGGGCTTAGTGGCTACACCTTC
cdr3_aa: CASSLVGLSGYTF

clone_size: NA
cdr3_length: 15
v_call: TRBV2
d_call: NA
j_call: TRBJ2-1
cdr3_nt: TGTGCCAGCAAGGTCGAGGCTAGCTCCTACAATGAGCAGTTCTTC
cdr3_aa: CASKVEASSYNEQFF

clone_size: NA
cdr3_length: 14
v_call: TRBV19
d_call: NA
j_call: TRBJ2-7
cdr3_nt: TGTGCCAGTAGTATTCGGGCAGGGGAGGACGAGCAGTACTTC
cdr3_aa: CASSIRAGEDEQYF